This TCR beta chain was retrieved from a study of regulatory T cells in long-lasting Graves disease (dated by TCRdb to about 2021). Regarding the study in general: Patients with newly diagnosed Graves' disease had been on antithyroid drugs for under 3 months. Peripheral blood TCR sequencing and RNA sequencing compared persistent Graves' disease patients with newly diagnosed Graves' disease patients. The study was conducted in China and was registered as a clinical trial. TCR sequencing covered about 13 persistent and 20 or so newly diagnosed Graves' disease patients, 33 samples in total. Findings and caveats that apply to the study as a whole: The small sample size was acknowledged by the authors as a limitation that may reduce accuracy. Patients with persistent disease shared more public clonotypes (around 2,500) than newly diagnosed patients did (more than 900). Only the TCR beta chain was sequenced and analyzed. Compared with newly diagnosed patients, patients with persistent Graves' disease had lower TCR Shannon entropy and fewer highly expanded clones, which suggests clonal expansion. The study examined only peripheral blood because the primary lesion, thyroid tissue, could not be accessed. Preferential use of TRBV28, TRBJ1-2 and TRBJ2-5 was observed in persistent disease, whereas TRBV20-1 and TRBJ2-1 were favored in newly diagnosed disease.

Libraries were built with multiplex PCR. Sequencing took place on an Illumina HiSeq 4000. iRepertoire HTBI primers and Arm-PCR amplification of CDR3 regions were used to construct TCR beta libraries. Gel purification was performed on PCR products prior to sequencing. The original pipeline was this. A total of 62 TRBV and 14 TRBJ segments were identified across samples and were used for gene usage analysis of CDR3 amino acid clonotypes. COPE and FqMerger were used to merge filtered high-quality paired reads into contigs. BLAST was used to align contigs to IMGT TRBV, TRBD and TRBJ reference genes, and CDR3 was defined according to IMGT. Any clonotype with a frequency above 0.1% was counted as a highly expanded clone. Shannon entropy served as the measure of repertoire diversity, while the Gini coefficient captured V-J evenness. A clonotype was considered public if more than one individual shared it. In TCRdb, the public reads were trimmed at Q25 with fastp and aligned with MiXCR, with productive beta chains retained. Under each unique CDR3 protein, matching rows form one entry showing the most common genes and DNA. V and J calls and clone size were set by TCRdb, not the authors. This sample has fewer than 400,000 distinct CDR3 sequences in its table, and 15% to 20% of those were observed once. The ten largest account for less than 40% of the sample.

The time point tag for this specimen amounts to: newly diagnosed GD, antithyroid drugs for less than 3 months. RNA was extracted from PBMCs in TRIzol for both TCR sequencing and RNA sequencing. The diagnosis of Graves' disease was made according to American Thyroid Association guidelines. The patients came from an endocrinology department in Xi'an, China. Each patient gave about 8.1 milliliters of peripheral blood, collected in an EDTA anticoagulant tube. Ficoll Paque Plus density gradient separation was used to isolate PBMCs, and no additional T cell sorting was done. An Agilent 2100 Bioanalyzer and agarose gel were used to check RNA quality, and a NanoDrop 2000 was used to measure RNA concentration. From its cysteine to its phenylalanine, the CDR3 spans 12 amino acids. Of all the DNA, just the CDR3 is kept, 36 bases in frame from base 1. The germline V gene (reference sequence) specifies DFQATT as CDR1 and SNEGSKA as CDR2. V loses 5 bases of germline sequence and J loses 3 bases, and the interval between the two ends is 10 bases.

This clonotype was seen repeatedly, ten times or more. The antigen it recognizes is unknown. No qualities accompany the bases; no much larger clone lies one base away. Sequencing was performed on peripheral blood mononuclear cells (PBMCs), taken at new diagnosis, from a patient treated with antithyroid drugs. This receptor was obtained from a female donor with Graves disease. The chain uses TRBV20-1 and TRBJ1-2, and the D gene may be TRBD1, 5 bases matching. In nucleotide form, the sequence is TGCAGTGCTTTTGACAGAGACTATGGCTACACCTTC. This translates into CSAFDRDYGYTF.